This record concerns one T cell receptor beta chain sequence. Germline CDR1 SGHRS, CDR2 YFSETQ. The J segment lost 7 bases and the V segment lost 4 bases, leaving 7 bases of the junction unmatched. There are 14 residues in the CDR3. This entry comes from a study of cytomegalovirus exposure and HLA in healthy donors. The primer mix had 60 Vbeta and 13 Jbeta primers. Profiling relied on immunoSEQ multiplex PCR, and the TCRdb table lists in-frame clones only, not all of them. The table includes about 200,000 clones, approximately 79% detected once. The chain combines TRBV5-1 with TRBJ2-4, with 8 bases fitting TRBD1. The receptor was isolated from a man over 45 in good health and CMV-seronegative. Sample: PBMCs. The CDR3 protein is CASSPGQGGNIQYF. DNA of the CDR3: TGCGCCAGCAGCCCCGGACAGGGCGGGAACATTCAGTACTTC.